This T cell receptor (beta chain) came from a study of human T cells and chemical hapten exposure. TCRdb recomputed calls from the RACE reads with MiXCR, one row per CDR3 protein. This table has 150,000 to 200,000 distinct CDR3 sequences, roughly 26% appearing once. The time point: patch test 3, about 24 weeks after DPC sensitization. Treatment meaning: therapeutic diphenylcyclopropenone sensitization with weekly scalp DPC. Total RNA was isolated from unfractionated whole blood. CDR1 and CDR2 (germline): SGHTA, FQGNSA. This CDR3 comprises 13 residues. J lost 9 bases, V lost 5 bases, and 7 bases had no gene match.

The receptor's source is a woman between 18 and 29 years old with alopecia areata. Some clones in this sample may be carry-over from other donors' samples. The sample here was whole blood, taken in connection with sensitization to the hapten diphenylcyclopropenone (DPC). The genes are TRBV7-2 and TRBJ2-1, with TRBD2 matching over 7 bases. The CDR3 DNA is TGTGCCAGCAGCCCACGACTAGCCGGTGAGCAGTTCTTC. Translation: CASSPRLAGEQFF.